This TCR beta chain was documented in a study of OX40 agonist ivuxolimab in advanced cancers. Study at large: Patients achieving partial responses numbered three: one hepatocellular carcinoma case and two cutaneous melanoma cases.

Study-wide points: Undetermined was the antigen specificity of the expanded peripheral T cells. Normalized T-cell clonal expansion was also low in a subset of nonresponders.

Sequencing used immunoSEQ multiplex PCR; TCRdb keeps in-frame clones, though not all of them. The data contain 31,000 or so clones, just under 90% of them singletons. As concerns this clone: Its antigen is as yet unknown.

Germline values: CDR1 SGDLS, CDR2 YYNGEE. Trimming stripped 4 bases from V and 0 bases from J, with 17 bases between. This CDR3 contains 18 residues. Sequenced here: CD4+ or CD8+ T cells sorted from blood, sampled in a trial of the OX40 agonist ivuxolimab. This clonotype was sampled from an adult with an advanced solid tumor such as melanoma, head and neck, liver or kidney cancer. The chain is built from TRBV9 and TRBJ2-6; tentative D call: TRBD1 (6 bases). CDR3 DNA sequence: TGTGCCAGCAGCTTCCCGACAGGAATTTCCTCTGGGGCCAACGTCCTGACTTTC. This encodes CASSFPTGISSGANVLTF.